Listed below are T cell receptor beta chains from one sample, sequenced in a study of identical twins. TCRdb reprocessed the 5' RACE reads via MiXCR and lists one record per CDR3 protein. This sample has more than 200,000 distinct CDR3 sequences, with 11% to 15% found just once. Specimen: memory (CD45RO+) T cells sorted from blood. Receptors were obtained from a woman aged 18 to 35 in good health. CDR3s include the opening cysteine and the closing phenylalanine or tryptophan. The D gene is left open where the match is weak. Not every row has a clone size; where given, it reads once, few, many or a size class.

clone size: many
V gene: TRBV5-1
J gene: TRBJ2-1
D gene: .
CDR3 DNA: TGCGCCAGCAGCCCGTACTCTGAATCCTACAATGAGCAGTTCTTC
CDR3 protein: CASSPYSESYNEQFF

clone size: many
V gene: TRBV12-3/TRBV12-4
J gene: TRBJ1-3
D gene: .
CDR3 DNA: TGTGCCAGCAGTTCCCGGGGAGGTATCTCTGGAAACACCATATATTTT
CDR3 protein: CASSSRGGISGNTIYF

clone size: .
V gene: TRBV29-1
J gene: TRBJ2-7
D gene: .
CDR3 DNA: TGCAGCGTTGAGGGCTCGACAGGAACCCCCCATGAGGAGCAGTACTTC
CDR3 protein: CSVEGSTGTPHEEQYF

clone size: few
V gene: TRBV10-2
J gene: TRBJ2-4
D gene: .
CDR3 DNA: TGCGCCAGCAGTGAGGTATCCAGTCGGCGGGCCAAAAACATTCAGTACTTC
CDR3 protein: CASSEVSSRRAKNIQYF

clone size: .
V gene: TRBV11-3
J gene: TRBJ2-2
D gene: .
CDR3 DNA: TGTGCCAGCAGCTTAAGGGCAGGGGCCGTAGCCGGGGAGCTGTTTTTT
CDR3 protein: CASSLRAGAVAGELFF

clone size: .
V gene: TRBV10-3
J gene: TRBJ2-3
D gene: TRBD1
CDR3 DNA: TGTGCCATCAGGGAACGCCGGGACAGGGGCACAGATACGCAGTATTTT
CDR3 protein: CAIRERRDRGTDTQYF

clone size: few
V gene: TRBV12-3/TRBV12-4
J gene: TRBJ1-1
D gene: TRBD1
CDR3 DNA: TGTGCCAGCAGTTGGGACAGTTTGAACACTGAAGCTTTCTTT
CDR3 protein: CASSWDSLNTEAFF

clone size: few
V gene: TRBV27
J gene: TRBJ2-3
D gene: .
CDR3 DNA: TGTGCCAGCAGTTCAACACCCAGCACAGATACGCAGTATTTT
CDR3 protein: CASSSTPSTDTQYF

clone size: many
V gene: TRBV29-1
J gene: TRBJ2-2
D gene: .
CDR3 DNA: TGCAGCGTCGGACAGATGAACACCGGGGAGCTGTTTTTT
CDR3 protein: CSVGQMNTGELFF

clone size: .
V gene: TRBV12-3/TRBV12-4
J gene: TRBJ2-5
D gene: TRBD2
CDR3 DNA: TGTGCCAGCAGTTACAGCGGGGGACGCCGGTGGACCCAGTACTTC
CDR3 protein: CASSYSGGRRWTQYF

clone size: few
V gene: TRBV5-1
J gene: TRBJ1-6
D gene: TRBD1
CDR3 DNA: TGCGCCAGCAGCTTACGGGACAGGAATTCACCCCTCCACTTT
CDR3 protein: CASSLRDRNSPLHF

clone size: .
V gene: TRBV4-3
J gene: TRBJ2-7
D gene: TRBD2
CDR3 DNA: TGCGCCAGCAGCCAAGAGCCGGGAGGGCACTCCTACGAGCAGTACTTC
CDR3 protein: CASSQEPGGHSYEQYF

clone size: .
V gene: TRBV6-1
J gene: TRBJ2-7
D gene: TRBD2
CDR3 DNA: TGTGCCAGCATTCCGGGACTAGCGGACCTTTACGAGCAGTACTTC
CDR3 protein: CASIPGLADLYEQYF

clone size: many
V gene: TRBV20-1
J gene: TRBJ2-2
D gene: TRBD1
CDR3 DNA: TGCAGTGCTAGAAGCCAGGGGGCGAAAAGAGGCACCGGGGAGCTGTTTTTT
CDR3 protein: CSARSQGAKRGTGELFF

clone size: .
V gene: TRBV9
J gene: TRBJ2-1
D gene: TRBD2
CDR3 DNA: TGTGCCAGCAGCGTAACGTCTAGCGGGAGGAATGAGCAGTTCTTC
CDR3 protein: CASSVTSSGRNEQFF

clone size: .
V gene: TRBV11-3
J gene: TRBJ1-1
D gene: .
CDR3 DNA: TGTGCCAGCAGCTTAGATCTATCGACTGAAGCTTTCTTT
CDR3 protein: CASSLDLSTEAFF